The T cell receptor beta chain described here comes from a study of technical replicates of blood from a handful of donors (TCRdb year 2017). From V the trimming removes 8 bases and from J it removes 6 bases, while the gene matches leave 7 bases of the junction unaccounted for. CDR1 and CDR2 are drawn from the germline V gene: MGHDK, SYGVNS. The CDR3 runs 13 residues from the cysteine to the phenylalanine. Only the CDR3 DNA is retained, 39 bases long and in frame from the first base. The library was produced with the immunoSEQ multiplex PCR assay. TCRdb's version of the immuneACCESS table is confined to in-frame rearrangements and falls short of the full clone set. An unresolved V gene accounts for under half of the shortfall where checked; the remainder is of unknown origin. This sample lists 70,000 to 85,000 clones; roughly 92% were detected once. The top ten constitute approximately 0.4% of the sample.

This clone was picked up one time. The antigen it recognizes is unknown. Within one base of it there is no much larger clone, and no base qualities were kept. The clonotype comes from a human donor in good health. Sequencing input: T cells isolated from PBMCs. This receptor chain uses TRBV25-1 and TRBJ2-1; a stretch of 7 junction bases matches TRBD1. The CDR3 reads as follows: CASRDSAANEQFF. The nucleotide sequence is TGTGCCAGCCGGGACAGTGCAGCCAATGAGCAGTTCTTC.